A single sample gave rise to the 13 T cell receptor beta chains below, sequenced in a study of graft-versus-host responses after intestinal transplantation. Clones were read by immunoSEQ multiplex PCR, and TCRdb kept only the in-frame ones, dropping some. Of 95,000 to 130,000 clones listed, approximately 90% are singletons. For these TCRs, the target antigens are not known. The starting material was unstimulated CD4+ T cells sorted from spleen or lymph node cells, obtained before intestinal transplant. All receptors derive from a human donor who received an intestinal transplant.

The genes are TRBV7-9 and TRBJ2-1; D ambiguous. The V gene lost 5 bases and the J gene lost 2 bases, with 7 bases spanning the gap. The CDR3 has 13 amino acids. Germline CDR1 reads SEHNR; CDR2 reads FQNEAQ (reference sequence). The CDR3 nucleotides are TGTGCCAGCAGCCCCTCTGCCTACAATGAGCAGTTCTTC. Amino acids: CASSPSAYNEQFF.

V gene TRBV6-1 combines with J gene TRBJ1-2, with TRBD1 matching 9 bases. CDR1 is MNHNS, CDR2 SASEGT, per germline. The J segment lost 5 bases and the V segment lost 4 bases, leaving 5 bases of the junction unmatched. This CDR3 comprises 14 residues. The CDR3 DNA is TGTGCCAGCAGTGGGGGGACAGGGAGGTATGGCTACACCTTC. Translating gives CASSGGTGRYGYTF.

V is TRBV7-2 and J is TRBJ2-4, with a weak D call TRBD2 (5 bases). With 5 bases removed from V and 10 bases from J, the gap between germline ends came to 15 bases. CDR1 is SGHTA and CDR2 is FQGNSA in the germline V gene. The CDR3 totals 13 residues. CDR3 loop: CASSPRGPRIQYF. Written as DNA, the CDR3 is TGTGCCAGCAGCCCCCGGGGTCCACGGATTCAGTACTTC.

The chain uses TRBV7-6 and TRBJ2-1; 13 bases fit TRBD2. CDR1 is SGHVS, CDR2 FNYEAQ, per germline. CDR3 length: 14 amino acids. The V gene end was trimmed by 5 bases and the J gene end by 8 bases; junction bases not matched to a gene: 3. The CDR3 DNA reads as TGTGCCAGCAGCCTCGGACTAGCGGGAGATGAGCAGTTCTTC. It specifies CASSLGLAGDEQFF.

This chain connects TRBV5-1 to TRBJ2-2, with 11 bases lining up with TRBD2. Germline CDR1 SGHRS, CDR2 YFSETQ. V gave up 5 bases and J gave up 6 bases; unmatched junction bases: 6. This CDR3 has 15 amino acids. CDR3 coding DNA: TGCGCCAGCAGACTACTAGCGGGGGAGTCCGGGGAGCTGTTTTTT. Translation: CASRLLAGESGELFF.

This chain connects TRBV4-1 to TRBJ2-1; no clear D gene. Trimming pared 1 base from V and 6 bases from J, leaving 7 bases between. CDR3 size: 13 residues. The germline CDR1 and CDR2 sequences are MGHRA and YSYEKL. Here the CDR3 DNA reads TGCGCCAGCAGCCAAGCAAACGGCAATGAGCAGTTCTTC. Protein sequence: CASSQANGNEQFF.

This clone appeared once. The V and J genes are TRBV5-8 and TRBJ2-1, with a tentative D call TRBD2 (6 bases). The V end was cut by 5 bases, the J end by 9 bases, with 21 bases between. CDR3 length equals 15 residues. The germline V gene encodes CDR1 SGHTS and CDR2 YDEGEE. CDR3 nucleotide sequence: TGTGCCAGCAGGACGACTAGGGTTAGTGGCGGTGAGCAGTTCTTC. It specifies CASRTTRVSGGEQFF.

The CDR3 DNA reads TGCGCCAGCAGCCAAGGCTCGGGCAGGGCTCTCACCGGGGAGCTGTTTTTT. Its protein is CASSQGSGRALTGELFF. The chain links TRBV4-1 to TRBJ2-2; a weak D match, TRBD1 (5 bases). The germline CDR1 and CDR2 sequences are MGHRA and YSYEKL. This CDR3 spans 17 amino acids. V lost 1 base and J 4 bases, leaving 16 bases between the germline ends.

The chain employs TRBV11-2 and TRBJ2-7; D perhaps matches TRBD1 (7 bases). The V gene's germline CDR1 is SGHAT and CDR2 FQNNGV. The V and J ends lost 5 bases and 3 bases respectively, with 20 bases between them. The CDR3 length is 16 residues. Here the CDR3 DNA reads TGTGCCAGCAGCGCATTTAGGAGGGGACAGAGCTACGAGCAGTACTTC. Protein product: CASSAFRRGQSYEQYF.

V usage is TRBV7-3 and J usage is TRBJ2-1; 8 bases fit TRBD2. There are 13 residues in the CDR3. Per germline, CDR1 SGHTA and CDR2 FQGTGA. The J segment lost 7 bases and the V segment lost 5 bases, leaving 4 bases of the junction unmatched. This CDR3 is CASSPAGGNEQFF. The CDR3 DNA sequence: TGTGCCAGCAGCCCTGCGGGAGGAAATGAGCAGTTCTTC.

The rearrangement links TRBV7-2 to TRBJ2-7; D unclear. V lost 5 bases and J lost 4, with 12 bases in between. This CDR3 is 13 amino acids long. Germline V CDR1 and CDR2: SGHTA, FQGNSA. The CDR3 coding sequence is TGTGCCAGCAGCCCCCCTTGGGCTTACGAGCAGTACTTC. Translating gives CASSPPWAYEQYF.

The chain employs TRBV2 and TRBJ1-1; 8 positions match TRBD1. Germline trimming cut 5 bases from V and 2 bases from J; bases unmatched to any gene: 7. There are 15 residues in the CDR3. The germline V gene encodes CDR1 SNHLY and CDR2 FYNNEI. The CDR3 nucleotides are TGTGCCAGCAGTTTAGCCGGGACAGGCAACACTGAAGCTTTCTTT. Residues: CASSLAGTGNTEAFF.

The CDR3 sequence is CASSEASRLAYGYTF. The CDR3, as DNA: TGTGCCAGCAGTGAAGCTAGCCGCTTAGCCTATGGCTACACCTTC. V and J are TRBV2 and TRBJ1-2; D not resolved. Deletions cut 0 bases from V and 4 bases from J, with 12 bases between. The CDR3 sequence is 15 residues long. Per the germline V gene, CDR1 is SNHLY and CDR2 is FYNNEI.